This TCR beta chain was sequenced for a study of lymphopenia after photon versus proton radiotherapy. Study-wide findings and caveats: In patients who died, overall survival fell as post-nadir TCR diversity dropped more. After lymphocyte nadir, photon-treated repertoires showed oligoclonal expansion, especially CD8+ Temra. Proton therapy kept repertoires fairly stable, unlike photons, which gained effector/memory cells.

As for this clone: The antigen remains unidentified.

Method: immunoSEQ multiplex PCR; TCRdb's copy keeps in-frame clones and lacks some. The sample includes roughly 30,000 clones, about 93% seen only once; the top ten take approximately 0.72%. The origin of this receptor is a woman aged 50 to 60 with cholangiocarcinoma. Source: peripheral blood, taken from a patient treated with photon-based radiotherapy.

This CDR3 reads CASSEWSNSYEQYF. The CDR3 DNA reads TGCGCCAGCAGTGAATGGTCGAACTCATACGAGCAGTACTTC. The chain joins TRBV10-2 to TRBJ2-7; no definite D call. This CDR3 region has 14 residues. The germline V gene encodes CDR1 WSHSY and CDR2 SAAADI. The V and J ends lost 3 bases and 4 bases respectively, with 13 bases between them.